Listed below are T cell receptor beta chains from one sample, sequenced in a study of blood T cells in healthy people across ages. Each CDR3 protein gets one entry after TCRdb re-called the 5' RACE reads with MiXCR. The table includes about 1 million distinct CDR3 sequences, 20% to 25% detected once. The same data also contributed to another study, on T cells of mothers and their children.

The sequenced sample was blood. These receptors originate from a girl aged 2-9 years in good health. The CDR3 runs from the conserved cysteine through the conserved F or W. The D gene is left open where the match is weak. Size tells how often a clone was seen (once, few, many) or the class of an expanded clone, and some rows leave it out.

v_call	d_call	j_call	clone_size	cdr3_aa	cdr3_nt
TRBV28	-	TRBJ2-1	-	CASRRPGEAYNEQFF	TGTGCCAGCAGGCGACCGGGGGAAGCCTACAATGAGCAGTTCTTC
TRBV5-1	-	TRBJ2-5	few	CASSLLTESETQYF	TGCGCCAGCAGCTTGTTAACTGAGTCGGAGACCCAGTACTTC
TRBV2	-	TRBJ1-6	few	CASSEATLNSPLHF	TGTGCCAGCAGTGAAGCGACATTAAATTCACCCCTCCACTTT
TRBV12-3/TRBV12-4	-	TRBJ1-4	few	CASSSGTGFSEKPFF	TGTGCCAGCAGTTCGGGTACAGGCTTTAGTGAAAAACCGTTTTTT
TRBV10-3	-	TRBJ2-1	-	CAISDRVNEQFF	TGTGCCATCAGTGATAGAGTGAATGAGCAGTTCTTC
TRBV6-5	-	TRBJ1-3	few	CASLGLVENTIYF	TGTGCCAGTTTGGGGTTGGTGGAAAACACCATATATTTT
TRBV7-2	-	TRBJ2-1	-	CASSFSGAGNEQFF	TGTGCCAGCAGCTTCTCGGGGGCGGGAAATGAGCAGTTCTTC
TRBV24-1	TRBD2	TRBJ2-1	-	CATSDHKLAVVYNEQFF	TGTGCCACCAGTGACCATAAACTAGCGGTCGTTTACAATGAGCAGTTCTTC
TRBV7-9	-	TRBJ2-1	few	CASSLSGTLYEQFF	TGTGCCAGCAGCTTATCGGGTACTCTCTATGAGCAGTTCTTC
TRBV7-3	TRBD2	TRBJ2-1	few	CASSGISGTTYNEQFF	TGTGCCAGCAGCGGAATAAGCGGGACCACCTACAATGAGCAGTTCTTC
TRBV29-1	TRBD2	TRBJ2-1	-	CSVEDPGTSGINEQFF	TGCAGCGTTGAAGATCCCGGGACTAGCGGGATCAATGAGCAGTTCTTC
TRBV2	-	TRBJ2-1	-	CASSVLAGTYNEQFF	TGTGCCAGCAGTGTTTTGGCGGGGACTTACAATGAGCAGTTCTTC
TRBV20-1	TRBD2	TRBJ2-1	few	CSARDLASGDYNEQFF	TGCAGTGCTAGAGATCTCGCAAGCGGGGACTACAATGAGCAGTTCTTC
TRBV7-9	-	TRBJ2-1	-	CASSLFGAGAASYNEQFF	TGTGCCAGCAGCTTATTCGGCGCGGGGGCCGCGTCCTACAATGAGCAGTTCTTC
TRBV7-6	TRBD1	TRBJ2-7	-	CASSLGGTGPSYEQYF	TGTGCCAGCAGCTTAGGCGGGACAGGGCCATCCTACGAGCAGTACTTC
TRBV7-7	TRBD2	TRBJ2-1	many	CASSLTSDNEQFF	TGTGCTAGCAGCCTTACTAGCGACAATGAGCAGTTCTTC
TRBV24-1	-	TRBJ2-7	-	CATSDPGASYEQYF	TGTGCCACCAGTGATCCGGGGGCCAGCTACGAGCAGTACTTC
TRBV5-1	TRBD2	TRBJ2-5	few	CASSFEGLPYQETQYF	TGCGCCAGCAGCTTCGAGGGACTACCGTACCAAGAGACCCAGTACTTC
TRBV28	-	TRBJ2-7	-	CASSLYGGMIYEQYF	TGTGCCAGCAGTTTATATGGAGGAATGATATACGAGCAGTACTTC
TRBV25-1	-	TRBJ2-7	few	CASSLGGINEQYF	TGTGCCAGCAGTTTGGGGGGTATTAACGAGCAGTACTTC
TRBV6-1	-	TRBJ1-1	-	CASSALGTLTVNTEAFF	TGTGCCAGCAGTGCCCTTGGGACGCTAACCGTGAACACTGAAGCTTTCTTT
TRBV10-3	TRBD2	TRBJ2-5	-	CAIGRGAKTQYF	TGTGCCATCGGGAGGGGCGCAAAGACCCAGTACTTC
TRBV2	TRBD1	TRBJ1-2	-	CASRETGSNYGYTF	TGTGCCAGCAGAGAGACAGGGTCTAACTATGGCTACACCTTC
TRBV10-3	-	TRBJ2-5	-	CAIGVQGPQETQHF	TGTGCCATCGGGGTACAGGGACCCCAAGAGACCCAGCACTTC
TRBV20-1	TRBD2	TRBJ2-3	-	CSAPPRLAGASTDTQYF	TGCAGTGCTCCTCCTAGACTAGCGGGGGCAAGCACAGATACGCAGTATTTT
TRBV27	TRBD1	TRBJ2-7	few	CASGQGVSYEQYF	TGTGCCAGCGGACAGGGGGTATCCTACGAGCAGTACTTC
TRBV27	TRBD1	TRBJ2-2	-	CASSRAGTALQTGELFF	TGTGCCAGCAGTAGGGCCGGGACAGCTTTACAAACCGGGGAGCTGTTTTTT
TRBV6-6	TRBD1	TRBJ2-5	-	CASSPERGPLALETQYF	TGTGCCAGCAGCCCGGAAAGGGGGCCCCTTGCTTTGGAGACCCAGTACTTC
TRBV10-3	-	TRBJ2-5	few	CAISGTGLSETQYF	TGTGCCATCAGCGGGACGGGGCTTAGCGAGACCCAGTACTTC
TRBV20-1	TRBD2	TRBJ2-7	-	CSARSSGAGEYEQYF	TGCAGTGCTAGGTCCTCGGGAGCGGGAGAATACGAGCAGTACTTC
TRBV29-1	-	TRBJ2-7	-	CSVGSSYAYEQYF	TGCAGCGTGGGGTCTAGTTATGCCTACGAGCAGTACTTC
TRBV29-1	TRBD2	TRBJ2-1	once	CSVSLAGSYNEQFF	TGCAGCGTTTCTCTAGCGGGGTCCTACAATGAGCAGTTCTTC
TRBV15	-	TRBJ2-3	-	CATSRGRDTDTQYF	TGTGCCACCAGCAGAGGCAGAGACACAGATACGCAGTATTTT
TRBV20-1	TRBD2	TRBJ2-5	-	CSATATSGRNQETQYF	TGCAGTGCCACTGCGACTAGCGGGAGAAACCAAGAGACCCAGTACTTC
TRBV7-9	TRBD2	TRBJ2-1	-	CASSLLAGDGDEQFF	TGTGCCAGCAGCTTATTAGCGGGAGACGGGGATGAGCAGTTCTTC
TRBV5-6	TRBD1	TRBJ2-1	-	CASSFGGTGGVDEQFF	TGTGCCAGCAGCTTCGGCGGGACAGGGGGGGTGGATGAGCAGTTCTTC
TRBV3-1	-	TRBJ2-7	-	CASSPSINYEQYF	TGTGCCAGCAGCCCATCGATTAATTACGAGCAGTATTTC
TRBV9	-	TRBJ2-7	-	CASSVGASATYEQYF	TGTGCCAGCAGCGTAGGGGCTAGCGCGACCTACGAGCAGTACTTC
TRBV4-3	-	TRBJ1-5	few	CASSQARGLGQPQHF	TGCGCCAGCAGCCAGGCCAGGGGATTGGGGCAGCCCCAGCATTTT
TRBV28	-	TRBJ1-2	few	CAAGSYGYTF	TGTGCCGCTGGATCCTATGGCTACACCTTC
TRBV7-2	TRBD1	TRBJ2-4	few	CASRETGNRGKNIQYF	TGTGCCAGCAGGGAGACAGGGAATCGGGGCAAAAACATTCAGTACTTC
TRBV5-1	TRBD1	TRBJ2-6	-	CASSLETGQGAPGANVLTF	TGCGCCAGCAGCTTGGAAACGGGACAGGGGGCGCCTGGGGCCAACGTCCTGACTTTC
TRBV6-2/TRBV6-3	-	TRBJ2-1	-	CASSYRANEQFF	TGTGCCAGCAGTTACCGAGCGAATGAGCAGTTCTTC
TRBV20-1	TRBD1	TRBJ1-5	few	CSARGTDRGLGNQPQHF	TGCAGTGCTAGAGGTACGGACAGGGGGCTCGGGAATCAGCCCCAGCATTTT
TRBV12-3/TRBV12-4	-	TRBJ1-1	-	CASSFGGEGDTEAFF	TGTGCCAGCAGTTTCGGAGGGGAGGGCGACACTGAAGCTTTCTTT
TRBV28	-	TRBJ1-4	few	CASSLLGGREKLFF	TGTGCCAGCAGTTTATTGGGGGGAAGGGAAAAACTGTTTTTT
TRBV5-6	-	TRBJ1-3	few	CASSWGPNSGNTVYF	TGTGCCAGCAGCTGGGGACCGAACTCTGGAAACACCGTATATTTT
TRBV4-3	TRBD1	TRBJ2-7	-	CASSPQTGGVFEQYF	TGCGCCAGCAGCCCACAGACAGGGGGCGTTTTCGAGCAGTACTTC
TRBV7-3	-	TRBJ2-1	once	CASSLGVGANEQFF	TGTGCCAGCAGCTTGGGCGTCGGGGCAAATGAGCAGTTCTTC
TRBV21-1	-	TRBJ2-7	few	CASNSWDEQYF	TGTGCCAGCAATTCTTGGGACGAGCAGTACTTC
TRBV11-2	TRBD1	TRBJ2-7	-	CASSARDSYSYEQYF	TGTGCCAGCAGCGCCCGGGACAGTTACAGCTACGAGCAGTACTTC
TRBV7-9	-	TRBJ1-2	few	CASSLLSPTANYGYTF	TGTGCCAGCAGCTTATTGTCGCCCACCGCTAACTATGGCTACACCTTC
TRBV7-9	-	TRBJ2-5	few	CASSLGYGETQYF	TGTGCCAGCTCTTTAGGGTATGGGGAGACCCAGTACTTC